This T cell receptor (beta chain) is from a study of cytomegalovirus exposure and HLA in healthy donors. For the study at large: Ancestry clustering placed roughly four fifths of 300 to 400 genotyped donors in the Caucasian-associated cluster. The study's findings and limits: For most TCR beta V segments, an earlier analysis put the productive rate at about 90% or about 30% of the time. Available immune exposure information was restricted to CMV serostatus only. Researchers catalogued under 200 TCR beta chains as cytomegalovirus-associated.

The CDR3 loop spans 16 amino acids. The germline gives CDR1 GTSNPN, CDR2 SVGIG (reference sequence). V was cut by 2 bases and J by 3 bases, with 18 bases left in between. The PCR ran on 60 Vbeta and 13 Jbeta primers. The assay was immunoSEQ multiplex PCR, and TCRdb's table has in-frame clones only and misses some. Among fewer than 150,000 clones listed, 55% to 80% were seen once. As concerns this clone: Its matching antigen is unknown.

The source of this sequence is a human donor in good health. This chain joins TRBV30 and TRBJ2-3; maybe TRBD2 (6 bases). The sample was PBMCs. The CDR3 coding sequence is TGTGCCTGGAGTACGGCCGGGAGCTTCTTAACAGATACGCAGTATTTT. This encodes CAWSTAGSFLTDTQYF.